These T cell receptor beta chains were read from a single sample in a study of blood T cell repertoires in COVID-19. Assay: immunoSEQ multiplex PCR; the TCRdb copy retains only in-frame clones and omits some. The table has 200,000 to 250,000 clones, more than 70% seen once. Sequencing was performed on peripheral blood. These receptors came from a human donor in a cohort sampled during active COVID-19. Each CDR3 is given with its conserved first and last residue. The order of the fields is V gene, D gene, J gene, clone size, CDR3 protein, CDR3 DNA. The D gene is left open where the match is weak. Rows may omit the clone size; those that give it use once, few, many or a size class.

V gene: TRBV30; D gene: TRBD1; J gene: TRBJ1-5; clone size: few; CDR3 protein: CAFNRGGNQPQHF; CDR3 DNA: TGTGCCTTCAACAGGGGGGGAAATCAGCCCCAGCATTTT
V gene: TRBV19; D gene: NA; J gene: TRBJ1-6; clone size: NA; CDR3 protein: CASSIGADSPLHF; CDR3 DNA: TGTGCCAGTAGTATAGGGGCAGATTCACCCCTCCACTTT
V gene: TRBV7-2; D gene: TRBD1; J gene: TRBJ1-6; clone size: NA; CDR3 protein: CASRRTGGMSPLHF; CDR3 DNA: TGTGCCAGCAGGCGGACAGGGGGAATGTCACCCCTCCACTTT
V gene: TRBV5-1; D gene: TRBD1; J gene: TRBJ2-7; clone size: NA; CDR3 protein: CASSADPGTGAEQYF; CDR3 DNA: TGCGCCAGCAGCGCTGATCCCGGGACAGGGGCCGAGCAGTACTTC
V gene: TRBV30; D gene: TRBD2; J gene: TRBJ2-3; clone size: NA; CDR3 protein: CAWKLGLAGDSGVDTQYF; CDR3 DNA: TGTGCCTGGAAATTGGGACTAGCGGGGGATTCGGGGGTAGATACGCAGTATTTT
V gene: TRBV10-3; D gene: NA; J gene: TRBJ1-2; clone size: NA; CDR3 protein: CAIRAGKMDGYTF; CDR3 DNA: TGTGCCATCAGGGCGGGGAAGATGGATGGCTACACCTTC
V gene: TRBV28; D gene: TRBD1; J gene: TRBJ1-2; clone size: few; CDR3 protein: CARAQGTGQPYGYTF; CDR3 DNA: TGTGCCAGGGCGCAGGGGACAGGGCAACCCTATGGCTACACCTTC
V gene: TRBV19; D gene: NA; J gene: TRBJ1-2; clone size: NA; CDR3 protein: CASHLNYGYTF; CDR3 DNA: TGTGCCAGTCATCTAAACTATGGCTACACCTTC
V gene: TRBV10-1; D gene: NA; J gene: TRBJ2-2; clone size: NA; CDR3 protein: CATAEGDLTGELFF; CDR3 DNA: TGCGCCACCGCGGAGGGTGATCTCACCGGGGAGCTGTTTTTT
V gene: TRBV6-5; D gene: NA; J gene: TRBJ2-7; clone size: few; CDR3 protein: CASRSPRSYEQYF; CDR3 DNA: TGTGCCAGCAGATCTCCGAGGTCCTACGAGCAGTACTTC
V gene: TRBV9; D gene: TRBD1; J gene: TRBJ2-1; clone size: NA; CDR3 protein: CASSATTGGGDEQFF; CDR3 DNA: TGTGCCAGCAGCGCCACGACAGGGGGAGGGGATGAGCAGTTCTTC
V gene: TRBV4-2; D gene: NA; J gene: TRBJ2-1; clone size: few; CDR3 protein: CASSQEGAGSYNEQFF; CDR3 DNA: TGTGCCAGCAGCCAAGAGGGGGCTGGGTCCTACAATGAGCAGTTCTTC
V gene: TRBV28; D gene: TRBD2; J gene: TRBJ2-1; clone size: NA; CDR3 protein: CASRWREENNEQFF; CDR3 DNA: TGTGCCAGCAGATGGCGGGAGGAGAACAATGAGCAGTTCTTC
V gene: TRBV15; D gene: TRBD1; J gene: TRBJ1-5; clone size: NA; CDR3 protein: CATSRPFKGQGASQPQHF; CDR3 DNA: TGTGCCACCAGCCGCCCCTTTAAAGGACAGGGGGCGAGTCAGCCCCAGCATTTT
V gene: TRBV7-8; D gene: NA; J gene: TRBJ2-7; clone size: NA; CDR3 protein: CASSNGQNYYEQYF; CDR3 DNA: TGTGCCAGCAGCAACGGACAGAACTATTACGAGCAGTACTTC
V gene: TRBV2; D gene: NA; J gene: TRBJ1-1; clone size: few; CDR3 protein: CASSEGRSTNTEAFF; CDR3 DNA: TGTGCCAGCAGTGAGGGCAGATCAACGAACACTGAAGCTTTCTTT
V gene: TRBV27; D gene: TRBD2; J gene: TRBJ2-1; clone size: NA; CDR3 protein: CASSESRLAGGSEQFF; CDR3 DNA: TGTGCCAGCAGTGAATCCCGACTAGCGGGAGGGTCTGAGCAGTTCTTC
V gene: TRBV30; D gene: NA; J gene: TRBJ1-5; clone size: NA; CDR3 protein: CAWSERTQEPQHF; CDR3 DNA: TGTGCCTGGAGCGAGAGGACACAGGAGCCCCAGCATTTT
V gene: TRBV5-1; D gene: TRBD1; J gene: TRBJ1-1; clone size: once; CDR3 protein: CASSSDRASNTEAFF; CDR3 DNA: TGCGCCAGCAGCTCTGACAGGGCCTCGAACACTGAAGCTTTCTTT
V gene: TRBV6-1; D gene: NA; J gene: TRBJ2-7; clone size: NA; CDR3 protein: CASSDGGFTYEQYF; CDR3 DNA: TGTGCCAGCAGTGATGGAGGGTTCACCTACGAGCAGTACTTC
V gene: TRBV14; D gene: NA; J gene: TRBJ1-2; clone size: NA; CDR3 protein: CASSQDYEGGPGYTF; CDR3 DNA: TGTGCCAGCAGCCAAGATTACGAGGGAGGGCCTGGCTACACCTTC
V gene: TRBV6-5; D gene: TRBD1; J gene: TRBJ1-2; clone size: NA; CDR3 protein: CASSGGQGNYGYTF; CDR3 DNA: TGTGCCAGCAGCGGAGGACAGGGGAACTATGGCTACACCTTC
V gene: TRBV7-2; D gene: NA; J gene: TRBJ2-7; clone size: NA; CDR3 protein: CASNAGGLGYEQYF; CDR3 DNA: TGTGCCAGCAACGCCGGGGGGCTTGGCTACGAGCAGTACTTC
V gene: TRBV20-1; D gene: NA; J gene: TRBJ2-3; clone size: NA; CDR3 protein: CSASPSDNTDTQYF; CDR3 DNA: TGCAGTGCTAGTCCGTCGGACAACACAGATACGCAGTATTTT
V gene: TRBV21-1; D gene: NA; J gene: TRBJ2-5; clone size: NA; CDR3 protein: CASSNHRGMETQYF; CDR3 DNA: TGTGCCAGCAGCAACCACAGGGGAATGGAGACCCAGTACTTC
V gene: TRBV6-2/TRBV6-3; D gene: TRBD2; J gene: TRBJ2-7; clone size: NA; CDR3 protein: CASSTGTRNEQYF; CDR3 DNA: TGTGCCAGCAGTACCGGGACTAGAAATGAGCAGTACTTC
V gene: TRBV15; D gene: TRBD1; J gene: TRBJ2-7; clone size: NA; CDR3 protein: CATSRDRDSGSYEQYF; CDR3 DNA: TGTGCCACCAGCAGAGACCGGGACAGTGGGTCCTACGAGCAGTACTTC
V gene: TRBV28; D gene: TRBD2; J gene: TRBJ2-7; clone size: NA; CDR3 protein: CASSSGGGDYEQYF; CDR3 DNA: TGTGCCAGCAGTTCCGGCGGGGGGGACTACGAGCAGTACTTC
V gene: TRBV6-6; D gene: TRBD2; J gene: TRBJ2-7; clone size: NA; CDR3 protein: CASSYGRGGPEQYF; CDR3 DNA: TGTGCCAGCAGTTATGGGCGGGGGGGCCCCGAGCAGTACTTC
V gene: TRBV4-2; D gene: NA; J gene: TRBJ1-3; clone size: NA; CDR3 protein: CASSQDSRGGNTIYF; CDR3 DNA: TGTGCCAGCAGCCAAGATTCCAGGGGTGGAAACACCATATATTTT
V gene: TRBV5-1; D gene: NA; J gene: TRBJ1-3; clone size: NA; CDR3 protein: CASSLGQIGNTIYF; CDR3 DNA: TGCGCCAGCAGCTTAGGACAGATTGGAAACACCATATATTTT
V gene: TRBV6-5; D gene: TRBD1; J gene: TRBJ2-3; clone size: NA; CDR3 protein: CASAPRGPDTQYF; CDR3 DNA: TGTGCCAGCGCTCCTAGGGGGCCAGATACGCAGTATTTT
V gene: TRBV5-1; D gene: NA; J gene: TRBJ2-7; clone size: NA; CDR3 protein: CASSLRPDYTYEQYF; CDR3 DNA: TGCGCCAGCAGCTTGAGGCCTGACTATACCTACGAGCAGTACTTC
V gene: TRBV7-7; D gene: NA; J gene: TRBJ2-2; clone size: NA; CDR3 protein: CASSLSLENTGELFF; CDR3 DNA: TGTGCTAGCAGCTTATCACTAGAGAACACCGGGGAGCTGTTTTTT
V gene: TRBV5-4; D gene: TRBD2; J gene: TRBJ2-5; clone size: once; CDR3 protein: CASSPGGQETQYF; CDR3 DNA: TGTGCCAGCAGCCCGGGGGGCCAAGAGACCCAGTACTTC
V gene: TRBV5-6; D gene: TRBD1; J gene: TRBJ2-5; clone size: NA; CDR3 protein: CASSSAGGYQETQYF; CDR3 DNA: TGTGCCAGCAGCTCGGCAGGGGGCTACCAAGAGACCCAGTACTTC
V gene: TRBV18; D gene: TRBD1; J gene: TRBJ1-1; clone size: NA; CDR3 protein: CASSRTGGAPEAFF; CDR3 DNA: TGTGCCAGCTCACGGACAGGGGGCGCCCCTGAAGCTTTCTTT
V gene: TRBV19; D gene: TRBD2; J gene: TRBJ2-3; clone size: NA; CDR3 protein: CASSISMERERDTQYF; CDR3 DNA: TGTGCCAGTAGTATTAGTATGGAGCGGGAGAGAGATACGCAGTATTTT
V gene: TRBV5-6; D gene: NA; J gene: TRBJ2-7; clone size: few; CDR3 protein: CASTWRGQPGEQYF; CDR3 DNA: TGTGCCTCGACTTGGAGGGGCCAACCGGGCGAGCAGTACTTC
V gene: TRBV29-1; D gene: NA; J gene: TRBJ2-1; clone size: few; CDR3 protein: CSVGQINEQFF; CDR3 DNA: TGCAGCGTTGGACAGATTAATGAGCAGTTCTTC
V gene: TRBV7-9; D gene: TRBD2; J gene: TRBJ2-5; clone size: NA; CDR3 protein: CASRREGLAAKYF; CDR3 DNA: TGTGCCAGCAGACGAGAGGGACTAGCGGCCAAGTACTTC
V gene: TRBV11-2; D gene: NA; J gene: TRBJ1-3; clone size: NA; CDR3 protein: CASSLEIFSGNTIYF; CDR3 DNA: TGTGCCAGCAGCTTAGAAATCTTCTCTGGAAACACCATATATTTT
V gene: TRBV5-1; D gene: TRBD1; J gene: TRBJ2-7; clone size: NA; CDR3 protein: CASHRGDSQYEQYF; CDR3 DNA: TGCGCCAGCCATCGAGGGGACAGCCAGTACGAGCAGTACTTC
V gene: TRBV5-1; D gene: TRBD2; J gene: TRBJ2-3; clone size: NA; CDR3 protein: CASSLEASGSTDTQYF; CDR3 DNA: TGCGCCAGCAGCTTGGAGGCTAGCGGGAGCACAGATACGCAGTATTTT
V gene: TRBV19; D gene: TRBD1; J gene: TRBJ1-2; clone size: NA; CDR3 protein: CASKTTGGVNYGYTF; CDR3 DNA: TGTGCCAGCAAAACGACAGGGGGAGTTAACTATGGCTACACCTTC
V gene: TRBV27; D gene: NA; J gene: TRBJ2-5; clone size: few; CDR3 protein: CASSLRNPAETQYF; CDR3 DNA: TGTGCCAGCAGTCTCAGGAATCCCGCTGAGACCCAGTACTTC
V gene: TRBV28; D gene: NA; J gene: TRBJ1-3; clone size: NA; CDR3 protein: CASSITWSSGNTIYF; CDR3 DNA: TGTGCCAGCAGCATTACCTGGAGCTCTGGAAACACCATATATTTT
V gene: TRBV19; D gene: TRBD2; J gene: TRBJ2-1; clone size: NA; CDR3 protein: CASSIGGTSGNSPRGDEQFF; CDR3 DNA: TGTGCCAGTAGTATAGGTGGGACTAGCGGGAACTCCCCCAGGGGCGATGAGCAGTTCTTC
V gene: TRBV15; D gene: NA; J gene: TRBJ2-3; clone size: NA; CDR3 protein: CATSRDRARDTQYF; CDR3 DNA: TGTGCCACCAGCAGAGACAGGGCCAGAGATACGCAGTATTTT
V gene: TRBV11-2; D gene: TRBD1; J gene: TRBJ1-1; clone size: NA; CDR3 protein: CASSLTGTGFTEAFF; CDR3 DNA: TGTGCCAGCAGCTTAACCGGGACAGGGTTCACTGAAGCTTTCTTT
V gene: TRBV25-1; D gene: TRBD1; J gene: TRBJ1-6; clone size: NA; CDR3 protein: CASSSSGQINSPLHF; CDR3 DNA: TGTGCCAGCAGCTCCTCGGGACAGATAAATTCACCCCTCCACTTT
V gene: TRBV12-3/TRBV12-4; D gene: NA; J gene: TRBJ2-3; clone size: NA; CDR3 protein: CASSPEGADTQYF; CDR3 DNA: TGTGCCAGCAGTCCGGAGGGGGCCGATACGCAGTATTTT
V gene: TRBV5-1; D gene: NA; J gene: TRBJ1-2; clone size: NA; CDR3 protein: CASSLGRADGYTF; CDR3 DNA: TGCGCCAGCAGCTTGGGCCGAGCGGATGGCTACACCTTC
V gene: TRBV18; D gene: TRBD2; J gene: TRBJ2-3; clone size: NA; CDR3 protein: CASSLAAGSSGSTDTQYF; CDR3 DNA: TGTGCCAGCTCACTAGCCGCGGGTTCTAGCGGGAGCACAGATACGCAGTATTTT
V gene: TRBV2; D gene: TRBD1; J gene: TRBJ1-1; clone size: few; CDR3 protein: CASSPGTGRITEAFF; CDR3 DNA: TGTGCCAGCAGCCCCGGGACAGGGCGGATCACTGAAGCTTTCTTT